These 14 T cell receptor beta chains share one sample of origin, sequenced in a study of chemoradiotherapy in HPV16-positive cancers. Sequencing was performed with immunoSEQ multiplex PCR; in TCRdb, only in-frame clones are kept and a portion is missing. Here the sample spans about 24,000 clones, approximately 84% being singletons. Sequenced material: blood, taken from a patient who underwent chemoradiotherapy. These receptor sequences come from a human donor with HPV-associated anogenital cancer.

This sequence joins TRBV7-2 and TRBJ1-5; the match to TRBD1 covers 9 bases. CDR1 is SGHTA, CDR2 FQGNSA, per germline. CDR3 length equals 15 residues. With V trimmed by 6 bases and J by 9 bases, 12 bases remained unmatched. The CDR3 loop is CASSYTGTGRSPQHF. CDR3 DNA sequence: TGTGCCAGCAGTTATACCGGGACAGGGAGGTCGCCCCAGCATTTT.

The chain carries TRBV6-1 and TRBJ2-7, with 8 bases fitting TRBD1. CDR1 MNHNS and CDR2 SASEGT come from the germline V gene. V dropped 7 bases and J dropped 3; count of bases not matched to a gene: 5. The CDR3 sequence is 13 residues long. CDR3 loop: CASTLQGVYEQYF. The CDR3 DNA follows: TGTGCCAGCACCCTACAGGGGGTCTACGAGCAGTACTTC.

V usage is TRBV23-1 and J usage is TRBJ1-5; D possibly corresponds to TRBD1 (6 bases). TRBV23-1 is sorted into the ORF group, with uncertain function. V was shortened by 4 bases and J by 2 bases, with 24 bases between the two germline ends. This CDR3 has 19 residues. CDR3 in DNA: TGCGCCAGCAGTCTCCCGACGGAGGGGGGGATAATCGGCAATCAGCCCCAGCATTTT. It is translated as CASSLPTEGGIIGNQPQHF.

The rearrangement links TRBV5-5 to TRBJ2-2; 7 bases are a match to TRBD2. Germline values: CDR1 SGHKS, CDR2 YYEKEE (reference sequence). This CDR3 is 14 amino acids long. V was clipped by 5 bases and J by 5 bases; unmatched bases: 6. CDR3 sequence: CASSSQRGTGELFF. In DNA form, the CDR3 reads TGTGCCAGCAGTTCACAGCGGGGAACCGGGGAGCTGTTTTTT.

This clone ranks as medium-sized. The chain couples TRBV6-4 to TRBJ2-1; the D call may be TRBD1 or TRBD2 (5 bases each). Trimming cost V 3 bases and J 9 bases, with 15 bases left between them. Per germline, CDR1 MRHNA and CDR2 SNTAGT. The length of the CDR3 is 14 residues. The CDR3 reads CASSEGVGGTEQFF. CDR3 DNA: TGTGCCAGCAGTGAGGGGGTAGGAGGTACTGAGCAGTTCTTC.

This chain uses TRBV7-2 with TRBJ2-7, with D maybe TRBD2 (6 bases). Per germline, CDR1 SGHTA and CDR2 FQGNSA. Trimming took off 8 bases at V and 5 bases at J, with 25 bases between the two ends. CDR3 length: 16 amino acids. The CDR3, as DNA: TGTGCCAGCTCAGGAGGGTTGGTACACGGCGGCGACGAGCAGTACTTC. As protein: CASSGGLVHGGDEQYF.

The J gene is TRBJ1-2, the V gene TRBV30, with D possibly being TRBD1 (5 bases). V was pared by 0 bases and J by 7 bases, with 21 bases between. Germline V gives CDR1 GTSNPN, CDR2 SVGIG (reference sequence). CDR3 length: 16 residues. CDR3 sequence reads: CAWSVGRVRGGRGYTF. The CDR3 DNA reads as TGTGCCTGGAGTGTAGGCAGGGTAAGGGGCGGCCGTGGCTACACCTTC.

This clone showed up just once. CDR3 bases: TGTGCCAGCGGCAAGGGGACACAGAACACTGAAGCTTTCTTT. The encoded protein is CASGKGTQNTEAFF. This chain connects TRBV9 to TRBJ1-1; D is possibly TRBD1 (6 bases). Germline loops: CDR1 SGDLS, CDR2 YYNGEE. This CDR3 contains 14 residues. Trimming removed 7 bases at V and 1 base at J, with 14 bases between.

The chain carries TRBV4-2 and TRBJ2-3, with D possibly being TRBD2 (6 bases). The CDR3 is 15 residues long. V lost 2 bases and J lost 0, with 9 bases in between. Germline lookup yields CDR1 LGHNA and CDR2 YNFKEQ. Here the CDR3 reads CASSQTGESTDTQYF. The DNA of the CDR3 is TGTGCCAGCAGCCAAACGGGGGAGAGCACAGATACGCAGTATTTT.

This chain uses TRBV7-2 with TRBJ2-3; no clear D. Trimming removed 5 bases at V and 5 bases at J, with 14 bases between. Germline loops: CDR1 SGHTA, CDR2 FQGNSA. The CDR3 runs 14 residues. The chain's CDR3 is CASSPSRSRDTQYF. The CDR3 DNA reads as TGTGCCAGCAGCCCCAGCCGTAGTAGAGATACGCAGTATTTT.

The rearrangement joins TRBV19 to TRBJ2-2; weak D call: TRBD2 (6 bases). Trimming took 6 bases from V and 2 from J, leaving 13 bases between them. Germline V lookup: CDR1 LNHDA, CDR2 SQIVND (reference sequence). This CDR3 region has 15 residues. DNA of the CDR3: TGTGCCAGTAGAACGGCTAGCGAAAACACCGGGGAGCTGTTTTTT. As protein: CASRTASENTGELFF.

The chain combines TRBV5-5 with TRBJ2-7; 8 bases are shared with TRBD1. CDR3 length equals 15 residues. Trimming took 2 bases from V and 2 from J; bases not matched to a gene: 6. Germline V lookup: CDR1 SGHKS, CDR2 YYEKEE (reference sequence). CDR3 sequence (DNA): TGTGCCAGCAGCTTAATGTGGACAGGGACCTACGAGCAGTACTTC. This translates into CASSLMWTGTYEQYF.

The genes are TRBV30 and TRBJ2-7; 8 nucleotides match TRBD1. J was trimmed by 3 bases and V by 3 bases; bases with no gene match: 13. The length of the CDR3 is 16 residues. Germline lookup yields CDR1 GTSNPN and CDR2 SVGIG (reference sequence). The DNA for the CDR3 is TGTGCCTGGAGCGCAACGGGCAGGGGGCGCATCTACGAGCAGTACTTC. Protein: CAWSATGRGRIYEQYF.

The chain uses TRBV5-4 and TRBJ2-5, with 7 bases lining up with TRBD1. This CDR3 region has 13 residues. V shed 5 bases and J 5 bases; nucleotides not matched to a gene: 6. Germline V lookup: CDR1 SGHNT, CDR2 YYREEE (reference sequence). CDR3 in DNA: TGTGCCAGCAGTCCGGGACAGAGGGAGACCCAGTACTTC. This encodes CASSPGQRETQYF.